The T cell receptor beta chain under discussion was sequenced for a study of cytomegalovirus exposure and HLA in healthy donors. Study background: The Caucasian-associated ancestry cluster contained about four fifths of the 398 genotyped donors.

The PCR ran on 60 Vbeta and 13 Jbeta primers. Measured with immunoSEQ multiplex PCR; TCRdb has only the in-frame clones, and not every one. Seen here are some 98,000 clones, about four fifths observed once, and the top ten hold about a tenth. Study findings and constraints: It was confirmed in vitro that three of the CMV-associated chains were specific for CMV antigens. Later analysis showed most CMV-associated TCR beta chains appearing HLA-restricted.

CDR3 length: 12 amino acids. V lost 5 bases to trimming and J lost 3 bases, with 11 bases between them. Germline V lookup: CDR1 GTSNPN, CDR2 SVGIG (reference sequence). Note on this clone: The antigen remains unidentified.

The V and J genes are TRBV30 and TRBJ2-7; no clear D gene. The sample comprised PBMCs. The receptor was derived from a human donor in good health. DNA of the CDR3: TGTGCCTGGCAGCAGGCGAGCTACGAGCAGTACTTC. Translated, it gives CAWQQASYEQYF. The full variable domain, its missing parts supplied by reference TRBV30 and TRBJ2-7, is SQTIHQWPATLVQPVGSPLSLECTVEGTSNPNLYWYRQAAGRGLQLLFYSVGIGQISSEVPQNLSASRPQDRQFILSSKKLLLSDSGFYLCAWQQASYEQYFGPGTRLTVT.